The rows below give T cell receptor beta chains drawn from one sample of a study of blood T cell repertoires in COVID-19. Assay: immunoSEQ multiplex PCR; the TCRdb copy retains only in-frame clones and omits some. The sample has roughly 160,000 clones; roughly 83% are singletons. Sequencing was carried out using peripheral blood. The receptors derive from an older woman with acute or convalescent COVID-19. CDR3s include the opening cysteine and the closing phenylalanine or tryptophan. The D gene is left open where the match is weak. Part of the rows lack a size; the others show once, few, many or a class for expanded clones.

J: TRBJ1-2; size: NA; V: TRBV6-1; D: TRBD1; DNA: TGTGCCAGCAGTAGAGGGGCGCAGGGGGTGAATGGCTACACCTTC; CDR3: CASSRGAQGVNGYTF
J: TRBJ2-3; size: NA; V: TRBV5-1; D: TRBD1; DNA: TGCGCCAGCAGCCCCGACAGGGCAGGCACAGATACGCAGTATTTT; CDR3: CASSPDRAGTDTQYF
J: TRBJ1-1; size: NA; V: TRBV27; D: NA; DNA: TGTGCCAGCAGTTCCTTCCTTATCCCAGGGGAAGCAGCTTTCTTT; CDR3: CASSSFLIPGEAAFF
J: TRBJ2-5; size: once; V: TRBV30; D: NA; DNA: TGTGCCTGGAGTGTACGTGCGAAAGAGACCCAGTACTTC; CDR3: CAWSVRAKETQYF
J: TRBJ2-1; size: NA; V: TRBV3-1/TRBV3-2; D: TRBD2; DNA: TGTGCCAGCACCCCTGGGACTAGCCCCTTCAGGGAGCAGTTCTTC; CDR3: CASTPGTSPFREQFF
J: TRBJ1-2; size: NA; V: TRBV5-4; D: NA; DNA: TGTGCCAGCAGCTTGGGGGCGGGGTCGGCCTATGGCTACACCTTC; CDR3: CASSLGAGSAYGYTF
J: TRBJ1-2; size: NA; V: TRBV7-9; D: TRBD1; DNA: TGTGCCAGCAGCGGACAGGGACAGGGCGGCTACACCTTC; CDR3: CASSGQGQGGYTF
J: TRBJ1-1; size: NA; V: TRBV21-1; D: NA; DNA: TGTGCCAGCAGCCCCGAGGGGAACACTGAAGCTTTCTTT; CDR3: CASSPEGNTEAFF
J: TRBJ1-2; size: few; V: TRBV30; D: NA; DNA: TGTGCCTTGGACCCCCAGGGAGGAGAAGGCTACACCTTC; CDR3: CALDPQGGEGYTF
J: TRBJ2-7; size: NA; V: TRBV6-6; D: TRBD1; DNA: TGTGCCAGCGTCAACAGGGGCCACGAGCAGTACTTC; CDR3: CASVNRGHEQYF
J: TRBJ1-2; size: NA; V: TRBV27; D: NA; DNA: TGTGCCAGCACCCCTAGGGAGGGGATGGGGGGCTACACCTTC; CDR3: CASTPREGMGGYTF
J: TRBJ1-2; size: NA; V: TRBV18; D: NA; DNA: TGTGCCAGCTCACCGTCGGAGGGGCACTACACCTTC; CDR3: CASSPSEGHYTF
J: TRBJ2-7; size: NA; V: TRBV28; D: TRBD1; DNA: TGTGCCAGCAGCCAGCAGGGGGCGCTTTTCTACGAGCAGTACTTC; CDR3: CASSQQGALFYEQYF
J: TRBJ2-1; size: NA; V: TRBV5-1; D: TRBD2; DNA: TGCGCCAGCAGCCCGGGGGGGAGCGGCCACAATGAGCAGTTCTTC; CDR3: CASSPGGSGHNEQFF
J: TRBJ2-3; size: NA; V: TRBV5-1; D: NA; DNA: TGCGCCAGCAGCTCCGGGTCGGCGGGTACAGATACGCAGTATTTT; CDR3: CASSSGSAGTDTQYF
J: TRBJ1-5; size: NA; V: TRBV25-1; D: NA; DNA: TGTGCCAGCAGTGATCAGGGTAGCAATCAGCCCCAGCATTTT; CDR3: CASSDQGSNQPQHF
J: TRBJ1-1; size: few; V: TRBV9; D: TRBD1; DNA: TGTGCCAGCAGCGTCAGCGGACAGGGCCTTATGAGCACTGAAGCTTTCTTT; CDR3: CASSVSGQGLMSTEAFF
J: TRBJ1-2; size: NA; V: TRBV19; D: TRBD1; DNA: TGTGCCAGTAGGAGTACAGGGGACTATGGCTACACCTTC; CDR3: CASRSTGDYGYTF
J: TRBJ1-3; size: few; V: TRBV28; D: NA; DNA: TGTGCCAGCACCAACCCCTTGGGAGGGAACACCATATATTTT; CDR3: CASTNPLGGNTIYF
J: TRBJ2-1; size: NA; V: TRBV6-5; D: NA; DNA: TGTGCCAGCAGTATCTTGGGACTGCTCAATGAGCAGTTCTTC; CDR3: CASSILGLLNEQFF
J: TRBJ1-6; size: NA; V: TRBV5-1; D: TRBD1; DNA: TGCGCCAGCAGCTTGCAGGGGGACAATTCACCCCTCCACTTT; CDR3: CASSLQGDNSPLHF
J: TRBJ1-1; size: NA; V: TRBV6-5; D: TRBD1; DNA: TGTGCCAGCAGTTGGGGACAGGGTCAGGGTGAAGCTTTCTTT; CDR3: CASSWGQGQGEAFF
J: TRBJ2-1; size: NA; V: TRBV6-5; D: NA; DNA: TGTGCCAGCAGTTACGGTCTAGCGCCTGAGGAGAATGAGCAGTTCTTC; CDR3: CASSYGLAPEENEQFF
J: TRBJ2-3; size: NA; V: TRBV7-9; D: NA; DNA: TGTGCCAGCAGCTCACAGTCCGATACGCAGTATTTT; CDR3: CASSSQSDTQYF
J: TRBJ1-4; size: NA; V: TRBV5-8; D: TRBD1; DNA: TGTGCCAGCAGCTCTCAGAGGACAGGGGATGAAAAACTGTTTTTT; CDR3: CASSSQRTGDEKLFF
J: TRBJ1-1; size: NA; V: TRBV9; D: TRBD1; DNA: TGTGCCAGCAGCGTAGCTCCCAGGGGGGACACTGAAGCTTTCTTT; CDR3: CASSVAPRGDTEAFF
J: TRBJ1-1; size: NA; V: TRBV6-6; D: NA; DNA: TGTGCCAGCCGGGAGGGCGCGACTGAAGCTTTCTTT; CDR3: CASREGATEAFF
J: TRBJ1-4; size: once; V: TRBV27; D: NA; DNA: TGTGCCAGCAGTTCCTATCCCTCTTTTTCTAATGAAAAACTGTTTTTT; CDR3: CASSSYPSFSNEKLFF
J: TRBJ2-5; size: NA; V: TRBV7-6; D: TRBD2; DNA: TGTGCCAGCAGCCAAAGGGAGCGGGACTTGCGGGGGTGGGAGACCCAGTACTTC; CDR3: CASSQRERDLRGWETQYF
J: TRBJ2-3; size: NA; V: TRBV5-1; D: TRBD2; DNA: TGCGCCAGCAGCTTGCAACTAGCGGGTAACACAGATACGCAGTATTTT; CDR3: CASSLQLAGNTDTQYF
J: TRBJ2-5; size: NA; V: TRBV5-4; D: TRBD1; DNA: TGTGCCAGCAGCGTGGACAGGGGGCAGTTGGAGACCCAGTACTTC; CDR3: CASSVDRGQLETQYF
J: TRBJ1-1; size: NA; V: TRBV27; D: TRBD1; DNA: TGTGCCAGCAGCTTGGACAGGGGGCTTACTGAAGCTTTCTTT; CDR3: CASSLDRGLTEAFF
J: TRBJ2-7; size: NA; V: TRBV7-2; D: TRBD1; DNA: TGTGCCAGCAGCTTAGATCGAGGACAGGGTTACGAGCAGTACTTC; CDR3: CASSLDRGQGYEQYF
J: TRBJ1-2; size: NA; V: TRBV25-1; D: NA; DNA: TGTGCCAGCAGTGAAGGACTCTATGGCTACACCTTC; CDR3: CASSEGLYGYTF